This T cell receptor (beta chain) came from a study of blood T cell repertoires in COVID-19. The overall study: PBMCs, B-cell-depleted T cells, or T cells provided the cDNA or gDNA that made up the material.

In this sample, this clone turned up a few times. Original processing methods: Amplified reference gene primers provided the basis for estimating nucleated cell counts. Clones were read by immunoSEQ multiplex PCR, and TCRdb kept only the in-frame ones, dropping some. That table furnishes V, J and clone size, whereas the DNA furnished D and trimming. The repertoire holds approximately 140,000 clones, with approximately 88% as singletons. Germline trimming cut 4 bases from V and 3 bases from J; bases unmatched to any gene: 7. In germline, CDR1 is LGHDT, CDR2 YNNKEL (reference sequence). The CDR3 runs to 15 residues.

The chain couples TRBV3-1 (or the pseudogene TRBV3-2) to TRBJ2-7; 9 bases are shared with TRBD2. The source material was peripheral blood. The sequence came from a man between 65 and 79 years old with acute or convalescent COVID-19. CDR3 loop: CASSPPLAGYYEQYF. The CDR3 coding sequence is TGTGCCAGCAGCCCCCCACTAGCGGGTTACTACGAGCAGTACTTC.